This T cell receptor (beta chain) was sequenced during a study of OX40 agonist ivuxolimab in advanced cancers. Background on the study: Head and neck, renal cell, melanoma or hepatocellular carcinoma were the cancers that dose-escalation patients had. Study-wide findings and caveats: Undetermined was the antigen specificity of the expanded peripheral T cells.

The table lists this clone with a few counts. Its antigen is unidentified. The CDR3 is made up of 16 amino acids. The V end was cut by 5 bases, the J end by 1 base, with 14 bases between. Germline V gives CDR1 SGHAT, CDR2 FQDESV (reference sequence). Here immunoSEQ multiplex PCR was the method, and the copy in TCRdb shows in-frame clones only, minus some. This sample has around 64,000 clones, with 80% to 85% found just once. The chain employs TRBV11-1 and TRBJ2-2, with D possibly being TRBD2 (6 bases). The sample in question was CD4+ or CD8+ T cells sorted from blood, obtained in a trial of the OX40 agonist ivuxolimab. This sequence was found in an adult with an advanced solid tumor such as melanoma, head and neck, liver or kidney cancer. As DNA, the CDR3 is TGTGCCAGCAGCCTAATGGGGGGTCTGAACACCGGGGAGCTGTTTTTT. This gives the protein CASSLMGGLNTGELFF.